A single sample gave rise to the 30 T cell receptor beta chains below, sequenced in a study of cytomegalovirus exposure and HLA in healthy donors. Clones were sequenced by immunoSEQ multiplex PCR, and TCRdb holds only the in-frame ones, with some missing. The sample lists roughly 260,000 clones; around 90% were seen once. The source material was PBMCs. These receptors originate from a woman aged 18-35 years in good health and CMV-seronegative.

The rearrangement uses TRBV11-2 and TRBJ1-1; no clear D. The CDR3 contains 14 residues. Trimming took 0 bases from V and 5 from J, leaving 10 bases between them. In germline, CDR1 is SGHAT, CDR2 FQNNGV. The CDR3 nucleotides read TGTGCCAGCAGCTTAGATTATTCGGGGACTGAAGCTTTCTTT. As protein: CASSLDYSGTEAFF.

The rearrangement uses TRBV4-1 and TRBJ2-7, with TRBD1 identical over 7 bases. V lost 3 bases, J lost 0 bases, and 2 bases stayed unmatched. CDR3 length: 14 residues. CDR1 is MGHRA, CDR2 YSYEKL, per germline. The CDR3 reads CASSQTGFSYEQYF. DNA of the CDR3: TGCGCCAGCAGCCAGACAGGGTTCTCCTACGAGCAGTACTTC.

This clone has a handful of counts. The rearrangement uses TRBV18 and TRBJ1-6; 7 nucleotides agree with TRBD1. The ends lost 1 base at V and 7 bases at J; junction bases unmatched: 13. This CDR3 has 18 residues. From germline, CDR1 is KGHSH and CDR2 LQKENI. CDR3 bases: TGTGCCAGCTCACCACTGACATCCACACAGGGGCCCAATTCACCCCTCCACTTT. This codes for CASSPLTSTQGPNSPLHF.

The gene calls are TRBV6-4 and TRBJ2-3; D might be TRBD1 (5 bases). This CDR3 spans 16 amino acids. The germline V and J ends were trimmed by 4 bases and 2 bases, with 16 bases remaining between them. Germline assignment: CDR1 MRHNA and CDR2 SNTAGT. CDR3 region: CASSVTASRATDTQYF. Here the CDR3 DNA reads TGTGCCAGCAGTGTGACAGCAAGCCGGGCCACAGATACGCAGTATTTT.

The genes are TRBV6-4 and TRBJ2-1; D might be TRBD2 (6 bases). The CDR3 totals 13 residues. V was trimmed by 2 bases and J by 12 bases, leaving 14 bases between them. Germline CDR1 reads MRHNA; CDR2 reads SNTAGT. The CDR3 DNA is TGTGCCAGCAGTGACGGTCTGGGACTTGGGCAGTTCTTC. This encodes CASSDGLGLGQFF.

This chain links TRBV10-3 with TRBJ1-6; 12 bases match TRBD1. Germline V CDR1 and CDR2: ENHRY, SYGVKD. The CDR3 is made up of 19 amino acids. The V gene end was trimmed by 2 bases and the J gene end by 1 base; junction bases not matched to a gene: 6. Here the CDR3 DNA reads TGTGCCATCAGTGAGGGGACAGGGGGCGTCGGTTCCTATAATTCACCCCTCCACTTT. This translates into CAISEGTGGVGSYNSPLHF.

The CDR3 loop is CASSHTDTQYF. The CDR3, as DNA: TGTGCCAGCAGCCACACAGATACGCAGTATTTT. The V gene is TRBV11-2, the J gene TRBJ2-3; D is uncertain. This CDR3 is built from 11 residues. The V gene's germline CDR1 is SGHAT and CDR2 FQNNGV. V lost 5 bases and J lost 2, with 2 bases in between.

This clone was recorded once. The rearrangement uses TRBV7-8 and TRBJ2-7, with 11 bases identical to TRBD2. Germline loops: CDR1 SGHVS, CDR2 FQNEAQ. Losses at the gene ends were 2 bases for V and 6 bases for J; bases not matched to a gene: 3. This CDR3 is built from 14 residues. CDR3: CASSLPGLAVEQYF. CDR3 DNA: TGTGCCAGCAGCTTACCGGGACTAGCGGTCGAGCAGTACTTC. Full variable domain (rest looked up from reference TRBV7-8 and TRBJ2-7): GAGVSQSPRYKVAKRGQDVALRCDPISGHVSLFWYQQALGQGPEFLTYFQNEAQLDKSGLPSDRFFAERPEGSVSTLKIQRTQQEDSAVYLCASSLPGLAVEQYFGPGTRLTVT.

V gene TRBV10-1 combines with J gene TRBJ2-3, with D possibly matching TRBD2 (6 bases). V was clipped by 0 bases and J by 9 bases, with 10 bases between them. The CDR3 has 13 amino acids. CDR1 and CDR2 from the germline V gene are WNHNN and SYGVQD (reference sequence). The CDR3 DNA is TGCGCCAGCAGTGAGTCGGAGGGGACCACGCAGTATTTT. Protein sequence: CASSESEGTTQYF.

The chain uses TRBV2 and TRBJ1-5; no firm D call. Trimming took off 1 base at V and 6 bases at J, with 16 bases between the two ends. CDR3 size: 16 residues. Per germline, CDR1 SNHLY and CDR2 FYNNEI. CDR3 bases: TGTGCCAGCAGTGAAGTCACAGTGGCCGACACTCAGCCCCAGCATTTT. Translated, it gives CASSEVTVADTQPQHF.

Here the CDR3 DNA reads TGTGCCAGCTCCACCCCCGGGACTAGCGGACACAATGAGCAGTTCTTC. Encoded protein: CASSTPGTSGHNEQFF. The V gene is TRBV19, the J gene TRBJ2-1; TRBD2 aligns across 11 bases. The CDR3 has 16 amino acids. With V trimmed by 9 bases and J by 5 bases, 12 bases remained unmatched. Germline V gene sequence: CDR1 LNHDA, CDR2 SQIVND (reference sequence).

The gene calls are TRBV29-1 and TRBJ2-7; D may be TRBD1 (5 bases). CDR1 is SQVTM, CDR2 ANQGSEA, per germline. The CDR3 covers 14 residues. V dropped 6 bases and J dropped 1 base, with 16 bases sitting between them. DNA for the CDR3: TGCAGCGTCCCAGACAGAGAAACTTCCTACGAGCAGTACGTC. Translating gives CSVPDRETSYEQYV.

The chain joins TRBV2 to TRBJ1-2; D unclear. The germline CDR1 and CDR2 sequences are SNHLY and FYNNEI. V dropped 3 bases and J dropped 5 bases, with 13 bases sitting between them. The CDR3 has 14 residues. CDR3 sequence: CASSERSLSYGYTF. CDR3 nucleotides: TGTGCCAGCAGTGAGAGGTCCCTCTCTTATGGCTACACCTTC.

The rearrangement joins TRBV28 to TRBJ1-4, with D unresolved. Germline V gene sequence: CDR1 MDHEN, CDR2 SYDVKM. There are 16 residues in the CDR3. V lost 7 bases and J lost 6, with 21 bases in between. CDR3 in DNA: TGTGCCAGCAACCCCGGTTGGGCAGCCGTATATGAAAAACTGTTTTTT. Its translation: CASNPGWAAVYEKLFF. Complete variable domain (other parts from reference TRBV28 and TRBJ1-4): DVKVTQSSRYLVKRTGEKVFLECVQDMDHENMFWYRQDPGLGLRLIYFSYDVKMKEKGDIPEGYSVSREKKERFSLILESASTNQTSMYLCASNPGWAAVYEKLFFGSGTQLSVL.

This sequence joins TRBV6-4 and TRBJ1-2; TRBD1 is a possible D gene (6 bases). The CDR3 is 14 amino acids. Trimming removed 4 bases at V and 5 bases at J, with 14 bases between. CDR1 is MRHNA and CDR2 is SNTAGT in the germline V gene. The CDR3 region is CASSAFRGRYGYTF. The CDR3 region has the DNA TGTGCCAGCAGTGCTTTCAGGGGTCGGTATGGCTACACCTTC.

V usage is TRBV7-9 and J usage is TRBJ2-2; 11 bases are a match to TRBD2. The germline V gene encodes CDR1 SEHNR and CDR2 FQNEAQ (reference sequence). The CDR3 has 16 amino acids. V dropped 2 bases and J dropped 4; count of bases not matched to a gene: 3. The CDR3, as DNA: TGTGCCAGCAGCTTAAGCGGGACTAGCGGCACCGGGGAGCTGTTTTTT. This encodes CASSLSGTSGTGELFF.

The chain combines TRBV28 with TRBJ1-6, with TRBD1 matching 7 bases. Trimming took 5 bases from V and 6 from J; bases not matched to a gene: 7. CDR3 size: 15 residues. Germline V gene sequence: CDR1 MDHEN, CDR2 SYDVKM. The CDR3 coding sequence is TGTGCCAGCAGTCCTACAGGGGCCGGTAATTCACCCCTCCACTTT. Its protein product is CASSPTGAGNSPLHF.

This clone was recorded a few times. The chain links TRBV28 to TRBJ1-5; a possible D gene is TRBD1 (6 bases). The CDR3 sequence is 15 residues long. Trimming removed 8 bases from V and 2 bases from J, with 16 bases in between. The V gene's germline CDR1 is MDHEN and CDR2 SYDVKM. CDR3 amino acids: CASGTGTPGNQPQHF. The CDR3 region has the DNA TGTGCCAGCGGAACAGGGACCCCGGGCAATCAGCCCCAGCATTTT.

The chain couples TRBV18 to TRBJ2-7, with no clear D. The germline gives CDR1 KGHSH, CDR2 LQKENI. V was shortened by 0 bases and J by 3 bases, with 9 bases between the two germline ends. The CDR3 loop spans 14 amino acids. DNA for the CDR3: TGTGCCAGCTCACCACCCCCGGGTCTCTACGAGCAGTACTTC. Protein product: CASSPPPGLYEQYF.

CDR3 amino acids: CASTPDEGANTGELFF. The CDR3 region has the DNA TGTGCCAGCACCCCGGATGAGGGGGCCAACACCGGGGAGCTGTTTTTT. This sequence joins TRBV27 and TRBJ2-2, with TRBD1 matching over 7 bases. CDR3 length: 16 residues. The J segment lost 2 bases and the V segment lost 7 bases, leaving 10 bases of the junction unmatched. From germline, CDR1 is MNHEY and CDR2 SMNVEV (reference sequence).

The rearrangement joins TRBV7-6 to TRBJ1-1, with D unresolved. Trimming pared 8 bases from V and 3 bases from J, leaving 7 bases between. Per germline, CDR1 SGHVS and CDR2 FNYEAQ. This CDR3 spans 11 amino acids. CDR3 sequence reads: CASGRDTEAFF. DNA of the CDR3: TGTGCCAGCGGGCGGGACACTGAAGCTTTCTTT.

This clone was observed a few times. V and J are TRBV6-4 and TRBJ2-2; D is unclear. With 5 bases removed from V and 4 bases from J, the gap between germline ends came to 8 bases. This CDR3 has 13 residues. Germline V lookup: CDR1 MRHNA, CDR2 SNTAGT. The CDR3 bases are TGTGCCAGCAGTTTTTTGAGCACCGGGGAGCTGTTTTTT. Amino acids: CASSFLSTGELFF.

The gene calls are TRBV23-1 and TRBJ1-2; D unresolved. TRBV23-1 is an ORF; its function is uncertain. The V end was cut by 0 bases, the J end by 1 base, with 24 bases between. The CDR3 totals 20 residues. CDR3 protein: CASSQSRRGFTYPYNYGYTF. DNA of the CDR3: TGCGCCAGCAGTCAATCGCGTCGGGGTTTTACCTACCCGTATAACTATGGCTACACCTTC.

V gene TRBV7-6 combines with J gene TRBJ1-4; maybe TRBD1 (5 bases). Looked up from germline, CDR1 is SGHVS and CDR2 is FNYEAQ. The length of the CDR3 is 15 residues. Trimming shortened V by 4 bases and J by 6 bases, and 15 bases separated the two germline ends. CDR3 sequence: CASSSPGGVDEKLFF. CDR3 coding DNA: TGTGCCAGCAGCTCCCCGGGGGGGGTCGATGAAAAACTGTTTTTT.

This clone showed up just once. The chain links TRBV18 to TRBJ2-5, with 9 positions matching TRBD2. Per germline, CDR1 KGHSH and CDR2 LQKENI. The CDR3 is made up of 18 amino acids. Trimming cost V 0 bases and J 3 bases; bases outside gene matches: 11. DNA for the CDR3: TGTGCCAGCTCACCACCGGAGCGGGGTAGCGGGGGAAAAGAGACCCAGTACTTC. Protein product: CASSPPERGSGGKETQYF.

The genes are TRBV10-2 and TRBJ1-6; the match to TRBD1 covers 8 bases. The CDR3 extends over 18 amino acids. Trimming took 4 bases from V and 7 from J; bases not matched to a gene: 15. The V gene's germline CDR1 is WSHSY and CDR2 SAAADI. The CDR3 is CASSVVWGQVIANSPLHF. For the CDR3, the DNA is TGCGCCAGCAGTGTTGTATGGGGACAGGTCATTGCGAATTCACCCCTCCACTTT.

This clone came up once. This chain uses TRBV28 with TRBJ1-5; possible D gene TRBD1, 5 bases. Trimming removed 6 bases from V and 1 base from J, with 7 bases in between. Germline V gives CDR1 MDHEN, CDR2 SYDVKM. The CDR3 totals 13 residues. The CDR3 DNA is TGTGCCAGCAGGGGGGGAAGCAATCAGCCCCAGCATTTT. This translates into CASRGGSNQPQHF.

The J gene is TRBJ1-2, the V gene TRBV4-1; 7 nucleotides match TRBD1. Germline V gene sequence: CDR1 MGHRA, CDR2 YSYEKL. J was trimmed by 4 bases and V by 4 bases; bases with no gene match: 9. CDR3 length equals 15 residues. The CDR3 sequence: CASSLGQLPVYGYTF. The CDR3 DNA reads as TGCGCCAGCAGCCTGGGACAGCTGCCGGTCTATGGCTACACCTTC.

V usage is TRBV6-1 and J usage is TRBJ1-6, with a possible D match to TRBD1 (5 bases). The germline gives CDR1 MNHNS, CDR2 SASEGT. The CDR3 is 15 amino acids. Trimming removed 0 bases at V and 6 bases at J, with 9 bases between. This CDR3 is CASSEALTANSPLHF. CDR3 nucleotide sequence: TGTGCCAGCAGTGAAGCCTTGACAGCTAATTCACCCCTCCACTTT.

CDR3 coding DNA: TGCGCCAGCAGCCAAATCGCCCGACAGGAAGTTTATAATTCACCCCTCCACTTT. Its protein is CASSQIARQEVYNSPLHF. The chain combines TRBV4-1 with TRBJ1-6; TRBD1 is a possible D gene (6 bases). Germline lookup yields CDR1 MGHRA and CDR2 YSYEKL. V was trimmed by 2 bases and J by 4 bases, leaving 18 bases between them. This CDR3 has 18 amino acids.